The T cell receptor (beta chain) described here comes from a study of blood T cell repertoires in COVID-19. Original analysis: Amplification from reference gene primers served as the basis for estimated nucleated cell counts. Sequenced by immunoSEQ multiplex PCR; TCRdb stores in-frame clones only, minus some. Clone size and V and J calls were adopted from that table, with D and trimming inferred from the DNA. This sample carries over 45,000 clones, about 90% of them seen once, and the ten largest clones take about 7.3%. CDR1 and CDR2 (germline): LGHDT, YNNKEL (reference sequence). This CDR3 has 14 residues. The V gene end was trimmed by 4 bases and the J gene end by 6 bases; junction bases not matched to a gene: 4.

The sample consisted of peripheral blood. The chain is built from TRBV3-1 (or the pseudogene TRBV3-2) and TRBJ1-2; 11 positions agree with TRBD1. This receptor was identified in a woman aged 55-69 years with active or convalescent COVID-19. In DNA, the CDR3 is TGTGCCAGCAGCCGGGACAGGGGGTTGAATGGCTACACCTTC. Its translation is CASSRDRGLNGYTF.